The clone carrying this T cell receptor (beta chain) was recorded a few times. What it binds is unknown. Isolation of PBMCs gave at least 7 million cells per sample. This sample stems from a study of blood T cells in healthy people across ages. Study conclusions and caveats: As age increased, TCR beta diversity per million T cells fell in a roughly linear fashion. PBMCs that were unsorted prevented a conclusive naive versus antigen-experienced comparison.

Germline CDR1 and CDR2: SGHTA and FQGTGA. The trim removed 2 bases at V and 6 bases at J, leaving 6 bases unmatched. The CDR3 extends over 15 amino acids. A second PCR, run for roughly 7 to 11 cycles, used a sample-barcoded 5' primer plus a J-beta primer mix. TCRdb passed the 5' RACE reads through MiXCR, listing each CDR3 protein once. The sample holds roughly 860,000 distinct CDR3 sequences, approximately 65% seen once. The clonotype was recovered from a man aged 25-45 years in good health. The sequenced material came from blood. The chain joins TRBV7-3 to TRBJ2-1; 8 bases agree with TRBD2. The CDR3 region has the DNA TGTGCCAGCAGCTTAGGCGGGGGGCAGGGCAATGAGCAGTTCTTC. Translation gives CASSLGGGQGNEQFF.